The clone carrying this T cell receptor (beta chain) was seen at least ten times. What it binds is not known. These data are taken from a study of T-cell reconstitution after alpha-beta-depleted transplantation in children. Findings of the study overall: One year after transplant, T-cell counts and diversity came mostly from newly produced T cells. Reportedly, alpha-beta T cells present about two months post-transplant originated from several hundred expanded clones of graft origin. After transplant, high TCRbeta diversity at day 60 in some patients arose from surviving recipient T cells and thymic progenitors.

TCRbeta library preparation incorporated unique molecular identifiers. Via MiXCR, TCRdb re-called the PCR reads, giving one row per CDR3 protein. This table has around 600,000 distinct CDR3 sequences, under 30% appearing once. Trimming cost V 5 bases and J 8 bases; bases outside gene matches: 11. This CDR3 spans 14 amino acids. CDR1 is DFQATT, CDR2 SNEGSKA, per germline (reference sequence). Here the sequenced sample was PBMCs, mostly from graft donor cells, taken 360 days after TCRalphabeta/CD19-depleted stem cell transplant. The chain employs TRBV20-1 and TRBJ2-1, with 8 bases fitting TRBD2. The sequence was collected from a boy younger than two who had a stem cell transplant for acute myeloid leukemia, so the T cells may come from the graft donor. The CDR3 region has the DNA TGCAGTGCTCGCCGGGGGGGCGGGCGAGATGAGCAGTTCTTC. Translation gives CSARRGGGRDEQFF.